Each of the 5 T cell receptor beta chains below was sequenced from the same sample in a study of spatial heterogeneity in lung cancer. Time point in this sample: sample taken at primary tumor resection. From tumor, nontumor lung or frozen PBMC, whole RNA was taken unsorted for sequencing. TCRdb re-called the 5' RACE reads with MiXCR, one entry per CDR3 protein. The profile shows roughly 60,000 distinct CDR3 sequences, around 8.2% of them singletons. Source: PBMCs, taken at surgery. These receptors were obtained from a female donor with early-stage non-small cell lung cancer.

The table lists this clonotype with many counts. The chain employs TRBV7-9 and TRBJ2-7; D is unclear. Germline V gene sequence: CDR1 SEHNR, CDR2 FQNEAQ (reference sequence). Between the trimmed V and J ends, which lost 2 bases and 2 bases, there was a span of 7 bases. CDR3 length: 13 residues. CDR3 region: CASSLQQTYEQYF. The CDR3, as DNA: TGTGCCAGCAGCTTACAGCAGACCTACGAGCAGTACTTC. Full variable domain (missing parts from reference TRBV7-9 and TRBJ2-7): DTGVSQNPRHKITKRGQNVTFRCDPISEHNRLYWYRQTLGQGPEFLTYFQNEAQLEKSRLLSDRFSAERPKGSFSTLEIQRTEQGDSAMYLCASSLQQTYEQYFGPGTRLTVT.

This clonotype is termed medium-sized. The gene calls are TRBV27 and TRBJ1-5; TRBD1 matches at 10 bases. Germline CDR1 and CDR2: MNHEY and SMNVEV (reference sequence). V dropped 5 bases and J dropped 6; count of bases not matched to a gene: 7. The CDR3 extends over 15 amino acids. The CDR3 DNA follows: TGTGCCAGCAGTACAAGACAGGGGGCGAGTCAGCCCCAGCATTTT. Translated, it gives CASSTRQGASQPQHF.

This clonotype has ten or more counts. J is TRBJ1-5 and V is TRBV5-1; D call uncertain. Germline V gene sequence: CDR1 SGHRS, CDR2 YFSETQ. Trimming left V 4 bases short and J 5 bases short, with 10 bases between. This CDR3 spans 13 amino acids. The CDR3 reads CASSGDGDQPQHF. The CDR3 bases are TGCGCCAGCAGCGGCGACGGGGATCAGCCCCAGCATTTT.

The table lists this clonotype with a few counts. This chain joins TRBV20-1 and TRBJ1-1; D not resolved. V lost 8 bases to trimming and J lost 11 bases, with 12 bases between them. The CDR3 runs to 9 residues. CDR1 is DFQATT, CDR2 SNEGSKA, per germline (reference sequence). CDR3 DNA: TGCAGTCCTAAGGCGGAGGCTTTCTTT. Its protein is CSPKAEAFF.

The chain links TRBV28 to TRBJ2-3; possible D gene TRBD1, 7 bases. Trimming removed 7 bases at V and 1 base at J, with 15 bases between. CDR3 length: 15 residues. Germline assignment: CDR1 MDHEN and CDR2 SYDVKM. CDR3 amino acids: CASNAGQRGTDTQYF. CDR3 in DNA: TGTGCCAGCAATGCGGGACAGAGAGGCACAGATACGCAGTATTTT.